This T cell receptor beta chain was documented in a study of PD-1 blockade in classical Hodgkin lymphoma (dated by TCRdb to the early 2020s). About the investigation overall: Nivolumab dosing was 3 mg/kg intravenously every 2 weeks, continuing until either disease progression or unacceptable toxicity. To define a peripheral blood immune signature of response to PD-1 blockade in classical Hodgkin lymphoma, the study combined TCR beta sequencing with CyTOF.

The paper as a whole reports these results and caveats: By C4D1, a significant rise was seen in CD4+ TCR diversity but not in CD8+ TCR diversity (p=0.0027 vs p=0.16), and the rise was most apparent among complete responders (p=0.02). Trial patients achieving complete response had baseline diversity similar to newly diagnosed patients, whereas partial responders and progressors had significantly lower diversity. Baseline TCR diversity was reported as lower in newly diagnosed patients than in healthy donors, and lower still in relapsed/refractory patients. The study was restricted to a single clinical trial cohort, and the causes of repertoire differences, possibly disease activity or prior therapy, were left undefined. Lower diversity was seen in patients whose nivolumab began less than 1 year after ASCT, and these patients were left out of later analyses so that immune reconstitution would not confound the results.

The Qiagen DNeasy kit was used to extract genomic DNA both from unsorted PBMCs and from the negatively selected CD4+ and CD8+ fractions. TCR beta CDR3 regions were amplified by immunoSEQ multiplex PCR using primers annealing to V and J segments. Amplification bias was minimized using a synthetic immune receptor repertoire, and residual bias was removed computationally after sequencing. From the authors' description of their analysis: Repertoire diversity was quantified as the Shannon entropy index using custom Python scripts. Unsorted, CD4+ and CD8+ repertoires were examined separately, except in combined analyses, for which CD4+ and CD8+ sequences were merged in silico. Clonal expansion was defined as a frequency increase of at least 2-fold after treatment compared with C1D1, and clones undetected at baseline were assigned a pseudocount of 0.5. Clones with 0 or 1 copy at C1D1 were classified as singleton clones, and clones with 2 or more copies were classified as non-singleton clones. Clones expanded in unsorted samples were labelled as CD4+, CD8+ or unknown by matching protein sequences in sorted samples from the same patient. Diversity changes from C1D1 to C4D1 were tested in paired samples using Wilcoxon tests. Held by TCRdb, this immuneACCESS table contains in-frame sequences only and omits some clones. Under half of the omission traces to an unresolved V gene where checked; the cause of the rest is unknown. V, J and clone size are those of that table, while D and trimming were read from the DNA. Counted in this sample were 29,000 or so clones; about two thirds of them appeared once. More than 3% of the sample goes to the ten largest clones.

In light of the paper, this sample's time point label describes: cycle 2 day 1 (C2D1) of nivolumab. Every trial patient had relapsed after autologous stem cell transplantation, and cohorts A, B and C differed in prior brentuximab vedotin exposure. The trial cohort comprised around 60 patients with relapsed/refractory classical Hodgkin lymphoma whose best overall responses were complete response, partial response or progressive disease. In the multi-cohort phase II CheckMate 205 trial, trial patients received single-agent nivolumab. An independent review committee assessed best overall response using the 2007 International Working Group response criteria. Trial PBMCs were collected immediately before nivolumab initiation (C1D1) and during therapy at cycle 2 day 1 and cycle 4 day 1. Peripheral blood was collected in 8 mL Vacutainer Cell Preparation Tubes, from which PBMCs were isolated by centrifugation and then cryopreserved.

The CDR3 has 12 amino acids, counting the end cysteine and phenylalanine. Just the 36-base CDR3 DNA is kept, in frame starting at base 1. As encoded in the germline V gene (reference sequence), CDR1 is MNHEY while CDR2 is SMNVEV. Trimming removed 1 base from V and 5 bases from J, leaving 6 bases between the germline ends. The sample holds a few counts of this clone. Its antigen specificity is not known. No per-base quality is available; no much larger clone lies one base away. This receptor chain uses TRBV27 and TRBJ2-7; no confident D gene assignment can be made. The sequencing used peripheral blood mononuclear cells (PBMCs), collected before the second cycle of nivolumab. This TCR was recovered from a human donor with classical Hodgkin lymphoma. In nucleotide form, the sequence is TGTGCCAGCAGTTTATATGGGAACGAGCAGTACTTC. This codes for CASSLYGNEQYF.